This T cell receptor beta chain is drawn from a study of T cell repertoires in ileal Crohn's disease (dated by TCRdb to the late 2010s). Context from the whole study: The median duration of disease was approximately 8.5 years, and at the time of surgery around 40% of patients were active smokers. All patients had surgery for a complication: stricturing disease in 61% and penetrating disease in around 39%. Roughly half of the patients were given postoperative therapy, with 11 receiving thiopurines and around 20 receiving anti-TNF agents. The TCR repertoire was analysed in 55 to 70 patients with Crohn's disease drawn from a prospective multicentre cohort. The study was conducted in parallel with a multicentre cohort that was designed to identify predictors of early endoscopic recurrence following ileocolonic resection. Endoscopic postoperative recurrence was defined as a Rutgeerts score above i0. A total of 171 mucosal samples from approximately 57 patients were sequenced, collected from several sites on the surgical specimen as well as at postoperative endoscopy. The investigation overall reported the following: Mucosal CD4 and CD8 T cells were sorted and sequenced only in a subgroup of patients, whose size was not stated. Sorted CD8 T cells carried more high-frequency clones than CD4 T cells, suggesting mucosal expansions were mainly CD8. A significantly higher proportion of clonal expansions was observed in active smokers at surgery than in non-smokers (roughly 27% vs 19%, p=0.02). Higher percentages of high-frequency clones at the time of surgery were linked to endoscopic recurrence, and every patient with clonality above 26.8% (18/57) had recurrence.

Eligible patients were adults with ileal or ileocolonic Crohn's disease who had an indication for ileocolonic resection. Whole ileal mucosal biopsies were kept frozen at -80 degrees C prior to DNA extraction. A TRizol-based method was used to extract genomic DNA from the frozen whole biopsies, and the DNA was quantified with a NanoDrop 2000 spectrophotometer. Cut back by 1 base and 5 bases, the V and J ends lie 5 bases apart. Taken from cysteine to phenylalanine, the CDR3 has 12 residues. Kept here is only the CDR3 DNA, which spans 36 bases and is read in frame from base 1. From a lookup of the germline V gene (reference sequence), CDR1 and CDR2 are LNHNV and YYDKDF. For commercial TCRB immunosequencing, approximately 460 nanograms of biopsy DNA were submitted for each sample. Adaptive Biotechnology amplified the CDR3 regions from genomic DNA with a two-step multiplex PCR designed to control amplification bias. In the first PCR, primers covered every V and J gene segment, and in the second PCR, barcodes and Illumina adapters were added. An Illumina instrument was used to sequence the CDR3 libraries. The original methods were these. The analysis drew on both the pipelines supplied by the vendor and custom analysis of the raw data in R/Bioconductor running R version 3.3.0. Clonality, which ranges from 0 to 1, was calculated as the inverse of the normalised Shannon entropy across all productive clones. High-frequency clones were defined as the repertoire share of the top 100 clones, retaining only clones passing a 95% confidence test. Repertoire diversity was measured with the Simpson index, and overlap between samples was measured with the Morisita-Horn index. Entries here come from immuneACCESS through TCRdb and include only in-frame sequences with V and J called. Some clones fail to appear in such tables; in the studies checked, an unresolved V gene covers under half of the shortfall, and the cause of the remainder is unknown. V, J and clone size are those of that table, while D and trimming were read from the DNA. This sample has approximately 13,000 clones in its table, and less than 90% of those were observed once. The top ten clones comprise 5.5% to 7.5% of the sample.

Notes on this clone: Its specific antigen is unknown. Base qualities are not provided; no much larger clone lies one nucleotide away.

Sequenced input: ileal tissue. The receptor was derived from an adult with Crohn's disease. The V gene is TRBV15 and the J gene is TRBJ2-5; the D segment cannot be called with confidence. The DNA is TGTGCCACCAGCAGAGTGCGTGAGACCCAGTACTTC. Its protein reads: CATSRVRETQYF. With all but the CDR3 taken from the reference TRBV15 and TRBJ2-5 genes, the full variable domain is: DAMVIQNPRYQVTQFGKPVTLSCSQTLNHNVMYWYQQKSSQAPKLLFHYYDKDFNNEADTPDNFQSRRPNTSFCFLDIRSPGLGDTAMYLCATSRVRETQYFGPGTRLLVL.